The 25 T cell receptor beta chains below come from one sample, sequenced in a study of beta chain features in type 1 diabetes. Every bit of the isolated RNA underwent reverse transcription, so sequencing read expressed TCRB transcripts. Clones were read by immunoSEQ multiplex PCR, and TCRdb kept only the in-frame ones, dropping some. The repertoire has a few hundred thousand clones, around 10% of them found once; the top ten carry 0.015% to 0.02%. The sequenced sample consisted of naive CD4+ T cells from blood. The source is a woman younger than 45 in good health.

J is TRBJ2-1 and V is TRBV2, with a tentative D call TRBD1 (5 bases). Germline V gene lookup returns CDR1 SNHLY and CDR2 FYNNEI. CDR3 length: 15 residues. V shed 6 bases and J shed 1 base, with 13 bases lying between them. In nucleotides, the CDR3 is TGTGCCAGCAGGATAATGGACAAATCCTACAATGAGCAGTTCTTC. Its translation: CASRIMDKSYNEQFF.

This clone was picked up a small number of times. This chain connects TRBV14 to TRBJ2-5; 11 bases match TRBD2. Germline trimming cut 5 bases from V and 5 bases from J; bases unmatched to any gene: 7. Germline V lookup: CDR1 SGHDN, CDR2 FVKESK. The CDR3 spans 15 residues. The CDR3 protein is CASSRLAGFVETQYF. CDR3 DNA sequence: TGTGCCAGCAGCAGACTAGCGGGGTTTGTGGAGACCCAGTACTTC.

The chain combines TRBV29-1 with TRBJ2-1, with 7 bases aligning to TRBD1. The germline V gene has CDR1 SQVTM and CDR2 ANQGSEA. V was pared by 8 bases and J by 8 bases, with 15 bases of the junction left unmatched. The CDR3 has 14 amino acids. CDR3: CSSEPGTAIDEQFF. CDR3 nucleotide sequence: TGCAGCTCGGAACCCGGGACAGCAATCGATGAGCAGTTCTTC.

This clone has more than one count but fewer than ten. The rearrangement uses TRBV7-3 and TRBJ1-2, with 9 bases that match TRBD1. The CDR3 length is 13 residues. CDR1 and CDR2 from the germline V gene are SGHTA and FQGTGA. V lost 5 bases, J lost 6 bases, and 4 bases stayed unmatched. CDR3 coding DNA: TGTGCCAGCAGCCCTACAGGGGGCAATGGCTACACCTTC. This translates into CASSPTGGNGYTF. The whole variable domain, remainder taken from reference TRBV7-3 and TRBJ1-2, is GAGVSQTPSNKVTEKGKYVELRCDPISGHTALYWYRQSLGQGPEFLIYFQGTGAADDSGLPNDRFFAVRPEGSVSTLKIQRTERGDSAVYLCASSPTGGNGYTFGSGTRLTVV.

The chain carries TRBV15 and TRBJ2-1; possible D gene TRBD2, 6 bases. Germline CDR1 and CDR2: LNHNV and YYDKDF (reference sequence). V lost 7 bases and J 10 bases, leaving 26 bases between the germline ends. The CDR3 loop spans 16 amino acids. The CDR3 nucleotides are TGTGCCACCAACAAAGGGGCGGCGACCCTTGGGGGGGAGCAGTTCTTC. Encoded protein: CATNKGAATLGGEQFF.

This clone has only a few counts. V usage is TRBV28 and J usage is TRBJ2-7, with TRBD2 matching over 15 bases. This CDR3 comprises 18 residues. Germline V lookup: CDR1 MDHEN, CDR2 SYDVKM. After removal of 6 bases from V and 3 bases from J, the junction contained 12 bases not matched to a gene. In nucleotides, the CDR3 is TGTGCCAGCAGAATAAAAAGGACTAGCGGGAGGGCCTTCTACGAGCAGTACTTC. This sequence encodes CASRIKRTSGRAFYEQYF.

This sequence joins TRBV28 and TRBJ1-4; D is ambiguous. In germline, CDR1 is MDHEN, CDR2 SYDVKM. Deletions cut 2 bases from V and 7 bases from J, with 5 bases between. This CDR3 spans 12 amino acids. CDR3 residues: CASSLTGEKLFF. CDR3 bases: TGTGCCAGCAGTTTAACGGGTGAAAAACTGTTTTTT.

This chain uses TRBV7-9 with TRBJ2-5; 8 nucleotides agree with TRBD1. This CDR3 has 16 amino acids. The V segment lost 4 bases and the J segment 2 bases; nucleotides outside the gene matches: 9. The germline V gene has CDR1 SEHNR and CDR2 FQNEAQ (reference sequence). In nucleotides, the CDR3 is TGTGCCAGCAGCTCACTTCCGGGACAGGCGCAAGAGACCCAGTACTTC. Amino acids: CASSSLPGQAQETQYF.

The chain links TRBV6-5 to TRBJ2-2, with 9 bases fitting TRBD2. The CDR3 length is 14 residues. Germline CDR1 MNHEY, CDR2 SVGAGI. Trimming removed 6 bases from V and 4 bases from J; junction bases left unmatched: 3. CDR3 amino acids: CASRFSGSTGELFF. The CDR3 nucleotides are TGTGCCAGCAGATTTAGCGGGAGCACCGGGGAGCTGTTTTTT.

This clone was observed a few times. V and J are TRBV7-9 and TRBJ1-1; D unresolved. The CDR3 runs to 17 residues. V lost 1 base, J lost 1 base, and 16 bases lay in between. The V gene's germline CDR1 is SEHNR and CDR2 FQNEAQ (reference sequence). The CDR3 loop reads CASSLDGLRAGNTEAFF. In DNA form, the CDR3 reads TGTGCCAGCAGCTTAGATGGTCTTCGCGCGGGGAACACTGAAGCTTTCTTT.

The chain recombines TRBV6-6 with TRBJ1-5, with TRBD1 matching 9 bases. This CDR3 contains 14 residues. Per the germline V gene, CDR1 is MNHNY and CDR2 is SVGAGI (reference sequence). V lost 6 bases, J lost 7 bases, and 7 bases stayed unmatched. CDR3 loop: CASSPGTGRQPQHF. The CDR3 bases are TGTGCCAGCAGCCCCGGGACAGGGAGACAGCCCCAGCATTTT.

The chain combines TRBV10-3 with TRBJ2-4; tentative D call: TRBD1 (6 bases). The CDR3 contains 16 residues. Germline CDR1 and CDR2: ENHRY and SYGVKD. Trimming took 6 bases from V and 3 from J, leaving 18 bases between them. This CDR3 is CAISEKQGTGKNIQYF. CDR3 nucleotides: TGTGCCATCAGCGAGAAACAGGGAACTGGCAAAAACATTCAGTACTTC.

This clone was observed a few times. J is TRBJ2-7 and V is TRBV18, with TRBD1 identical over 8 bases. V was pared by 2 bases and J by 2 bases, with 14 bases of the junction left unmatched. Germline V gene lookup returns CDR1 KGHSH and CDR2 LQKENI. This CDR3 contains 18 residues. CDR3 nucleotides: TGTGCCAGCTCACCATCCCCAATAGGACAGGGATCGGCCTACGAGCAGTACTTC. Amino acids: CASSPSPIGQGSAYEQYF.

The J gene is TRBJ1-2, the V gene TRBV5-1, with 7 bases aligning to TRBD1. The CDR3 is 13 residues long. The V gene end was trimmed by 4 bases and the J gene end by 3 bases; junction bases not matched to a gene: 3. Germline values: CDR1 SGHRS, CDR2 YFSETQ. DNA of the CDR3: TGCGCCAGCAGCGAAGACAGGGACTATGGCTACACCTTC. Protein product: CASSEDRDYGYTF.

This clone has a handful of counts. The chain employs TRBV7-2 and TRBJ2-2, with 10 bases that match TRBD2. The CDR3 is made up of 17 amino acids. V lost 3 bases, J lost 6 bases, and 10 bases stayed unmatched. The germline V gene encodes CDR1 SGHTA and CDR2 FQGNSA. In nucleotides, the CDR3 is TGTGCCAGCAGCTTGGCACGGCTAGCGGGAGAGTCCGGGGAGCTGTTTTTT. This codes for CASSLARLAGESGELFF.

This clone was counted many times. The chain couples TRBV19 to TRBJ2-1; 14 bases agree with TRBD2. V was clipped by 7 bases and J by 9 bases; unmatched bases: 14. Germline CDR1 and CDR2: LNHDA and SQIVND (reference sequence). The CDR3 spans 17 residues. CDR3 nucleotides: TGTGCCAGTAAGCCATCGACTAGCGGGAGGGCCTTACGTGAGCAGTTCTTC. Translation: CASKPSTSGRALREQFF.

This clone was seen only a few times. Other DNA sequences in this sample translate to the same CDR3. The rearrangement joins TRBV5-4 to TRBJ2-1; 13 bases line up with TRBD2. Germline loops: CDR1 SGHNT, CDR2 YYREEE (reference sequence). The V gene end was trimmed by 0 bases and the J gene end by 4 bases; junction bases not matched to a gene: 4. The CDR3 has 17 amino acids. CDR3 in DNA: TGTGCCAGCAGCTTGGGGACTAGCGGGAGCCTTTACAATGAGCAGTTCTTC. Its protein product is CASSLGTSGSLYNEQFF.

This chain connects TRBV30 to TRBJ1-1; TRBD1 matches at 8 bases. After removal of 6 bases from V and 4 bases from J, the junction contained 1 base not matched to a gene. Germline CDR1 and CDR2: GTSNPN and SVGIG (reference sequence). This CDR3 is 11 amino acids long. CDR3 region: CACGQGTEAFF. The CDR3 nucleotides read TGTGCCTGTGGACAGGGCACTGAAGCTTTCTTT.

In its sample, this clone was seen a few times. The chain recombines TRBV27 with TRBJ1-1; D is uncertain. Germline-derived CDR1 and CDR2 are MNHEY and SMNVEV (reference sequence). The V and J ends lost 6 bases and 6 bases respectively, with 11 bases between them. The CDR3 has 12 residues. The CDR3 sequence: CASRARSSEAFF. CDR3 coding DNA: TGTGCCAGCAGAGCGCGGAGCTCTGAAGCTTTCTTT.

As to this clone: At one end the junction does not follow the germline gene, possibly because of a read error. The chain couples TRBV30 to TRBJ2-3; 9 bases agree with TRBD2. In germline, CDR1 is GTSNPN, CDR2 SVGIG (reference sequence). The CDR3 extends over 16 amino acids. The CDR3 sequence: CAWCVDRSGSHNTQYF. CDR3 DNA sequence: TGTGCCTGGTGTGTAGATCGTAGCGGGAGCCACAATACGCAGTATTTT.

V is TRBV21-1 and J is TRBJ2-5; TRBD2, the table's D call, was not compared with the DNA. TRBV21-1 is a pseudogene. The CDR3 length is 15 residues. Written as DNA, the CDR3 is TGTGCCAGCAGCAAAGGAGGAACGTTCCAAGAGACCCAGTACTTC. The encoded protein is CASSKGGTFQETQYF.

This clone has only a few counts. J is TRBJ1-5 and V is TRBV18; the D gene is possibly TRBD1 (6 bases). Trimming shortened V by 3 bases and J by 4 bases, and 10 bases separated the two germline ends. CDR3 length: 14 amino acids. The germline gives CDR1 KGHSH, CDR2 LQKENI. The CDR3 region has the DNA TGTGCCAGCTCACCGACAGGTTTTAATCAGCCCCAGCATTTT. Translation gives CASSPTGFNQPQHF.

This chain uses TRBV28 with TRBJ2-3, with 9 bases identical to TRBD2. V trimming: 3 bases; J trimming: 0 bases; junction bases outside the gene matches: 10. The germline V gene encodes CDR1 MDHEN and CDR2 SYDVKM. The CDR3 totals 18 residues. CDR3 residues: CASSFLAGFPSSTDTQYF. The CDR3 coding sequence is TGTGCCAGCAGTTTTCTAGCGGGATTCCCCAGTAGCACAGATACGCAGTATTTT.

Only a few counts were recorded for this clone. V and J are TRBV2 and TRBJ2-1; TRBD2 might be the D (6 bases). Germline lookup yields CDR1 SNHLY and CDR2 FYNNEI. The ends were cut back, 1 base at V and 9 bases at J, with 16 bases in the middle. The CDR3 has 15 residues. The CDR3 coding sequence is TGTGCCAGCAGTGAAGGGTTTTGGGCGGGAAGTGAGCAGTTCTTC. The encoded protein is CASSEGFWAGSEQFF.

The table lists this clone with a few counts. The rearrangement links TRBV4-3 to TRBJ2-1; 7 bases are shared with TRBD2. V was clipped by 0 bases and J by 4 bases; unmatched bases: 6. Germline CDR1 reads LGHNA; CDR2 reads YSLEER. The CDR3 covers 16 residues. CDR3 nucleotide sequence: TGCGCCAGCAGCCAAGATATCGGCGGGAGATACAATGAGCAGTTCTTC. This translates into CASSQDIGGRYNEQFF.